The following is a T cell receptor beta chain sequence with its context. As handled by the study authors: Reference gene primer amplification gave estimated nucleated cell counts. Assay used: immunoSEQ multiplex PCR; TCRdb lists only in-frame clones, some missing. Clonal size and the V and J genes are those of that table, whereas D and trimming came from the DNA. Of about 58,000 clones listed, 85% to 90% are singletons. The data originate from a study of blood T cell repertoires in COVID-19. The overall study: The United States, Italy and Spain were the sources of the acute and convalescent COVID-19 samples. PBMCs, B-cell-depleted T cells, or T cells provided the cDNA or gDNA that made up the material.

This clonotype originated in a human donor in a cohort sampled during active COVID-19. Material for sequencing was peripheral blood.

DNA for the CDR3: TGTGCCAGCAGCCGAGGAGGTGCAGATACGCAGTATTTT. As protein: CASSRGGADTQYF. The rearrangement links TRBV11-3 to TRBJ2-3; the D gene is possibly TRBD2 (5 bases). Trimming took off 5 bases at V and 4 bases at J, with 10 bases between the two ends. Germline CDR1 SGHNT, CDR2 YENEEA. This CDR3 has 13 residues.